These 3 T cell receptor beta chains were sequenced from one sample in a study of identical twins. TCRdb re-analysed the 5' RACE reads in MiXCR, keeping a single row per CDR3 protein. Here the sample spans roughly 720,000 distinct CDR3 sequences, 18% being singletons. The sample was also linked to a second study, of T cells expressing NK-cell markers.

Sequencing was performed on PBMCs. These receptors all stem from a woman aged 18-29 years in good health.

The chain is built from TRBV7-9 and TRBJ2-1; perhaps TRBD2 as D (7 bases). The CDR3 consists of 15 residues. The V gene's germline CDR1 is SEHNR and CDR2 FQNEAQ (reference sequence). V was pared by 4 bases and J by 5 bases, with 15 bases between. CDR3 bases: TGTGCCAGCAGCTCGAGGGGGGAGGGCAACAATGAGCAGTTCTTC. It encodes CASSSRGEGNNEQFF.

This rearrangement joins TRBV11-2 to TRBJ2-3; maybe TRBD1 (5 bases). The CDR3 is made up of 12 amino acids. Germline CDR1 reads SGHAT; CDR2 reads FQNNGV. V gave up 7 bases and J gave up 5 bases, with 10 bases separating them. The CDR3 nucleotides are TGTGCCAGCAAGGGCAGGGAAGATACGCAGTATTTT. Encoded protein: CASKGREDTQYF.

This chain joins TRBV20-1 and TRBJ2-7; the D is unclear. Trimming removed 3 bases from V and 6 bases from J, with 18 bases in between. CDR1 and CDR2 from the germline V gene are DFQATT and SNEGSKA (reference sequence). The CDR3 spans 14 residues. The CDR3 bases are TGCAGTGCTAGTTTATCACCAGGAATCGGCGAGCAGTACTTC. Translating gives CSASLSPGIGEQYF.